This TCR beta chain was documented in a study of cytomegalovirus exposure and HLA in healthy donors. On the study more broadly: Earlier results showed roughly 110 million unique TCR beta sequences derived from roughly 200 million T cells.

Concerning this clone: The antigen remains undetermined.

PCR primers comprised 60 Vbeta and 13 Jbeta primers. Produced via immunoSEQ multiplex PCR; TCRdb's table is partial and in-frame only. The sample shows approximately 190,000 clones, 82% of them seen only once. The donors gave bone marrow, and they were healthy. Study-wide points: Researchers reported in a later analysis that common viral pathogens appeared linked to several top clusters.

The source material was PBMCs. This clonotype originated in a woman aged 45-59 years in good health and CMV-seropositive.

The CDR3 loop reads CASSWGFSTDTQYF. For the CDR3, the DNA is TGTGCCAGCAGCTGGGGCTTTTCCACAGATACGCAGTATTTT. The chain is built from TRBV16 and TRBJ2-3; tentative D call: TRBD1 (5 bases). V lost 5 bases and J 2 bases, leaving 11 bases between the germline ends. This CDR3 is 14 amino acids long. Looked up from germline, CDR1 is KGHSY and CDR2 is FQNENV. Combining the CDR3 with reference TRBV16 and TRBJ2-3 gives the whole variable domain GEEVAQTPKHLVRGEGQKAKLYCAPIKGHSYVFWYQQVLKNEFKFLISFQNENVFDETGMPKERFSAKCLPNSPCSLEIQATKLEDSAVYFCASSWGFSTDTQYFGPGTRLTVL.